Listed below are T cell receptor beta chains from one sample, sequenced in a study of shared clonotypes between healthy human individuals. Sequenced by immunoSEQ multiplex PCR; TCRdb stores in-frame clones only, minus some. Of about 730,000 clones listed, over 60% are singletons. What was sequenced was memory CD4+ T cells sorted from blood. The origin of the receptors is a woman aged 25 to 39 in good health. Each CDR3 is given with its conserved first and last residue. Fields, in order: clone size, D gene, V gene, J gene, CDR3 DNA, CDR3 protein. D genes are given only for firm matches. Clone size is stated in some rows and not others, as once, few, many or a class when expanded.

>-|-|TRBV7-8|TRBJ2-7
TGTGCCAGCAGCCCCCGACCCGGGGCTTACGAGCAGTACTTC
CASSPRPGAYEQYF
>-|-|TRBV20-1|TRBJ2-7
TGCAGCTCCCAAGGGGTAGGCGAGCAGTACTTC
CSSQGVGEQYF
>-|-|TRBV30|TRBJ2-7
TGTGCCTGGAGTCACCCCGGGACACTAACCCCCGGGACTACACTCTACGAGCAGTACTTC
CAWSHPGTLTPGTTLYEQYF
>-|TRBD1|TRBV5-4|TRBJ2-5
TGTGCCAGCAGCCTGGGACAGGTTCAAGAGACCCAGTACTTC
CASSLGQVQETQYF
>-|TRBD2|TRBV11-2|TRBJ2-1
TGTGCCAGCAGCTCTAGCGGGAAGCAGTTCTTC
CASSSSGKQFF
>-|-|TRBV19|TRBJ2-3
TGTGCCAGTAGTATTTTTGGTGCAGGCACAGATACGCAGTATTTT
CASSIFGAGTDTQYF
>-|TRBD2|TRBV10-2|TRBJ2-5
TGCGCCAGCAGTGTCTTTGGGGGAGGGACTAGCGGGAGGGCGTTTAACCAAGAGACCCAGTACTTC
CASSVFGGGTSGRAFNQETQYF
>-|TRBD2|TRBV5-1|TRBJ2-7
TGCGCCAGCAGCCACGGGACTAGCCCCGAGCAGTACTTC
CASSHGTSPEQYF
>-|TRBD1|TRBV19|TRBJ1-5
TGTGCCAGTAGTGTCTCCTCAGGGGGCCTTAATCAGCCCCAGCATTTT
CASSVSSGGLNQPQHF
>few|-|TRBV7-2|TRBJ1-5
TGTGCCAGCAGCCCCAGGGGAAGGGGCAATCAGCCCCAGCATTTT
CASSPRGRGNQPQHF
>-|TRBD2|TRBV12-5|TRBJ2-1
TGTGCTAGTGGTTTGAAGGGACTAGCTTCCAATGAGCAGTTCTTC
CASGLKGLASNEQFF
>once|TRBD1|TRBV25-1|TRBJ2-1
TGTGCCAGCAGTGAATCGGCCAGGGGGTACAACAATGAGCAGTTCTTC
CASSESARGYNNEQFF
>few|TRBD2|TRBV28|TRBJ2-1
TGTGCCAGCAGTTCTAGCGGGACCTACAATGAGCAGTTCTTC
CASSSSGTYNEQFF
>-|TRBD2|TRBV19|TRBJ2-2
TGTGCCAGTAGTATTCGGCGCGGGAGGGCCTTAAACACCGGGGAGCTGTTTTTT
CASSIRRGRALNTGELFF
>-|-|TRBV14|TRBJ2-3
TGTGCCAGCAGCCCATACGGCCCAGATACGCAGTATTTT
CASSPYGPDTQYF
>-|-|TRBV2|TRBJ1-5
TGTGCCAGCAGCGTCCTAGGGGCAAATCAGCCCCAGCATTTT
CASSVLGANQPQHF
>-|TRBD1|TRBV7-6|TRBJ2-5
TGTGCCAGCAGCTTAGTCGCGGACAGGACGGTGTACTTC
CASSLVADRTVYF
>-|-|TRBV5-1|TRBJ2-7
TGCGCCAGCAGCTTGGCCTCAGGACACAACTACGAGCAGTACTTC
CASSLASGHNYEQYF
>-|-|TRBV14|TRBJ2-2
TGTGCCAGCAGCCAAGGGCAGTACACCGGGGAGCTGTTTTTT
CASSQGQYTGELFF
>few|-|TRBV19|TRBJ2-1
TGTGCCAGTAGTATCGGCTTAAGCTCCTACAATGAGCAGTTCTTC
CASSIGLSSYNEQFF
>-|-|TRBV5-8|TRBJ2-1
TGTGCCAGCAGCTCCCGGACACCCACCTACAATGAGCAGTTCTTC
CASSSRTPTYNEQFF
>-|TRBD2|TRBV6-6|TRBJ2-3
TGTGCCAGCAGTTACTCCGGGGAGGGAGATACGCAGTATTTT
CASSYSGEGDTQYF
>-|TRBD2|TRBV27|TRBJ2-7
TGTGCCAGCAGTTACAGCGGGAGAAGTCACGAGCAGTACTTC
CASSYSGRSHEQYF
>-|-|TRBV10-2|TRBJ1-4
TGCGCCAGCGGGCAGGGTCGTGAAAAACTGTTTTTT
CASGQGREKLFF
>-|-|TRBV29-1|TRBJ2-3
TGCAGCGTCCGGACTTCGGGGGATACGCAGTATTTT
CSVRTSGDTQYF
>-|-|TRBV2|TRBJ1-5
TGTGCCAGCAGAGCCAGTACAGGGACTTATCAGCCCCAGCATTTT
CASRASTGTYQPQHF
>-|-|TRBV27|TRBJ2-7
TGTGCCAGCAGTAAAGGTCGGGGACCCTACGAGCAGTACTTC
CASSKGRGPYEQYF
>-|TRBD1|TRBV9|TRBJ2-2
TGTGCCAGCAGCCCAACCCGGGACAGAAACACCGGGGAGCTGTTTTTT
CASSPTRDRNTGELFF
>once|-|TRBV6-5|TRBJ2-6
TGTGCCAGCAGTCCAAGAGAACCTGGGGCCAACGTCCTGACTTTC
CASSPREPGANVLTF
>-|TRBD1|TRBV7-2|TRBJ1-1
TGTGCCAGCAGCAGGGGACAGCTGAACACTGAAGCTTTCTTT
CASSRGQLNTEAFF
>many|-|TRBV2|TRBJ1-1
TGTGCCAGCAGCGTCGACGGGTACACTGAAGCTTTCTTT
CASSVDGYTEAFF
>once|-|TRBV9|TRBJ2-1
TGTGCCAGCAGCCCAGGAATGCCCACGGCCAATGAGCAGTTCTTC
CASSPGMPTANEQFF
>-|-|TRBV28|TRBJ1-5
TGTGCCAGCAAGCTTGAAGGGGGCAATCAGCCCCAGCATTTT
CASKLEGGNQPQHF
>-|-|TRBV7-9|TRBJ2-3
TGTGCCAGCAGCACAATCTTCACAGATACGCAGTATTTT
CASSTIFTDTQYF
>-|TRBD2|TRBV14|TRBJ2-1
TGTGCCAGCAGCCAAGATCCGGCTAGCGGAAGCTCCTACAATGAGCAGTTCTTC
CASSQDPASGSSYNEQFF
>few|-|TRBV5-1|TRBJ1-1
TGCGCCAGCAGCTTGACGACTTACACTGAAGCTTTCTTT
CASSLTTYTEAFF
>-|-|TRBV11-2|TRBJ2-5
TGTGCCAGCAGCTCAGACAGAATGGAGACCCAGTACTTC
CASSSDRMETQYF
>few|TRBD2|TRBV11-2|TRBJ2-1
TGTGCCAGCAGTAGACGTAGGGAGGGCTATGAGCAGTTCTTC
CASSRRREGYEQFF
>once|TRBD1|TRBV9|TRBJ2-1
TGTGCCAGCACCGCAGGACAGGTCCTAGGCAATGAGCAGTTCTTC
CASTAGQVLGNEQFF
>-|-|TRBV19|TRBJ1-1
TGTGCCAGTACCTTGGGGACGACGGGGAACACTGAAGCTTTCTTT
CASTLGTTGNTEAFF
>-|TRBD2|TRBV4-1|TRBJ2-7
TGCGCCAGCAGCCAAGAGTGGGGACTACCCTCCTACGAGCAGTACTTC
CASSQEWGLPSYEQYF
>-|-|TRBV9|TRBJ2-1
TGTGCCAGCAGCCCTCGGGTGAGCTCCTACAATGAGCAGTTCTTC
CASSPRVSSYNEQFF
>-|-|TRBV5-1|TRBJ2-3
TGCGCCAGCAGCCCCCGGGAGAGGACAGATACGCAGTATTTT
CASSPRERTDTQYF
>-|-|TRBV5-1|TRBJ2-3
TGCGCCAGCAGCATTAGCGGAGGGGCAGATACGCAGTATTTT
CASSISGGADTQYF
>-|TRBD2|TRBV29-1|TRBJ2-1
TGCAGCGTTGGGACTAGCGGGATCGAGCAGTTCTTC
CSVGTSGIEQFF
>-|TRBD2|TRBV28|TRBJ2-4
TGTGCCAGCAGTTTTGAACTAGCGGGATATCGGGCCATTCAGTACTTC
CASSFELAGYRAIQYF
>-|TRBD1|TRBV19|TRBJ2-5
TGTGCCAGTAGTCGTCCGGGACAGGGTCAAGAGACCCAGTACTTC
CASSRPGQGQETQYF
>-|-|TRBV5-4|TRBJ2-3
TGTGCCAGCAGCTTGGTCGGGAAGAGGCCAGATACGCAGTATTTT
CASSLVGKRPDTQYF